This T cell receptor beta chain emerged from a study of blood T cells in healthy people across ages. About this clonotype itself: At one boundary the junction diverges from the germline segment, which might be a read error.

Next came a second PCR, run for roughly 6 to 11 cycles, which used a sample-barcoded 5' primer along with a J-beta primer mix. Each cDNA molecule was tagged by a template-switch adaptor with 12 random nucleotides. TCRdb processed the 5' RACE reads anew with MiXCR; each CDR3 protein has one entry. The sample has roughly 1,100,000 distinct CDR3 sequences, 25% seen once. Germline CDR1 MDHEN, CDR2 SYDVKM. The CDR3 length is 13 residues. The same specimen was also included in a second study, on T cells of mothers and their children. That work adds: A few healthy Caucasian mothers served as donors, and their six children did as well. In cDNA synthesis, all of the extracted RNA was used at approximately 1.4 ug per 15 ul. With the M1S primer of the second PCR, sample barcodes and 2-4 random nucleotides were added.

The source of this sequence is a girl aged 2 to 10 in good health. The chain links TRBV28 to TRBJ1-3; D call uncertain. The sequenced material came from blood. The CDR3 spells CACSFRILNTIYF. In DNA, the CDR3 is TGTGCCTGCAGTTTTCGCATTCTAAACACCATATATTTT.